This T cell receptor (beta chain) was sequenced in a study of blood T cells in healthy people across ages. Overall study findings and caveats: A strong correlation was found between TCR beta diversity and the percentage of naive T cells.

Germline lookup yields CDR1 SEHNR and CDR2 FQNEAQ (reference sequence). Trimming stripped 3 bases from V and 0 bases from J, with 9 bases between. This CDR3 comprises 14 residues. This clonotype has just a few counts. Its target is not known. Combining a sample-barcoded 5' primer with a J-beta primer mix, a second PCR ran for roughly 7 to 12 cycles. TCRdb re-derived calls from the 5' RACE reads in MiXCR, one entry per CDR3 protein. The sample lists approximately 800,000 distinct CDR3 sequences; under 80% were seen once. Input material: blood. The receptor was derived from a man aged 25 to 40 in good health. The chain uses TRBV7-9 and TRBJ2-7, with D uncertain. Written as DNA, the CDR3 is TGTGCCAGCAGCTTGCTGCAGGACTCCTACGAGCAGTACTTC. Its translation: CASSLLQDSYEQYF.